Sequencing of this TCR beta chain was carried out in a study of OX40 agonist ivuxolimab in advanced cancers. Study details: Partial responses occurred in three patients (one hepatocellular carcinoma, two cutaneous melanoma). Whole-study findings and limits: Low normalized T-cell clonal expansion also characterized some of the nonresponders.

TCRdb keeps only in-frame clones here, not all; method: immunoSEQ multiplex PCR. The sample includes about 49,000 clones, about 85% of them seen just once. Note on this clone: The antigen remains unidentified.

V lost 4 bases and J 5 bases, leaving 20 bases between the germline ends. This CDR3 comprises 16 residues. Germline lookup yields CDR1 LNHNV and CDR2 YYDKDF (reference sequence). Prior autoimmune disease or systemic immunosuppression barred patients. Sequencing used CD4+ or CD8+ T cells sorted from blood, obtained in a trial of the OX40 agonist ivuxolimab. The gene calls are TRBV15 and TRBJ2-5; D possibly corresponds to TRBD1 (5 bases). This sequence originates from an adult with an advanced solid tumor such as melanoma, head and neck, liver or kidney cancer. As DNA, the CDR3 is TGTGCCACCAGCAACCCGAGTGTAAGGGGTCATGAGACCCAGTACTTC. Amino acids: CATSNPSVRGHETQYF.